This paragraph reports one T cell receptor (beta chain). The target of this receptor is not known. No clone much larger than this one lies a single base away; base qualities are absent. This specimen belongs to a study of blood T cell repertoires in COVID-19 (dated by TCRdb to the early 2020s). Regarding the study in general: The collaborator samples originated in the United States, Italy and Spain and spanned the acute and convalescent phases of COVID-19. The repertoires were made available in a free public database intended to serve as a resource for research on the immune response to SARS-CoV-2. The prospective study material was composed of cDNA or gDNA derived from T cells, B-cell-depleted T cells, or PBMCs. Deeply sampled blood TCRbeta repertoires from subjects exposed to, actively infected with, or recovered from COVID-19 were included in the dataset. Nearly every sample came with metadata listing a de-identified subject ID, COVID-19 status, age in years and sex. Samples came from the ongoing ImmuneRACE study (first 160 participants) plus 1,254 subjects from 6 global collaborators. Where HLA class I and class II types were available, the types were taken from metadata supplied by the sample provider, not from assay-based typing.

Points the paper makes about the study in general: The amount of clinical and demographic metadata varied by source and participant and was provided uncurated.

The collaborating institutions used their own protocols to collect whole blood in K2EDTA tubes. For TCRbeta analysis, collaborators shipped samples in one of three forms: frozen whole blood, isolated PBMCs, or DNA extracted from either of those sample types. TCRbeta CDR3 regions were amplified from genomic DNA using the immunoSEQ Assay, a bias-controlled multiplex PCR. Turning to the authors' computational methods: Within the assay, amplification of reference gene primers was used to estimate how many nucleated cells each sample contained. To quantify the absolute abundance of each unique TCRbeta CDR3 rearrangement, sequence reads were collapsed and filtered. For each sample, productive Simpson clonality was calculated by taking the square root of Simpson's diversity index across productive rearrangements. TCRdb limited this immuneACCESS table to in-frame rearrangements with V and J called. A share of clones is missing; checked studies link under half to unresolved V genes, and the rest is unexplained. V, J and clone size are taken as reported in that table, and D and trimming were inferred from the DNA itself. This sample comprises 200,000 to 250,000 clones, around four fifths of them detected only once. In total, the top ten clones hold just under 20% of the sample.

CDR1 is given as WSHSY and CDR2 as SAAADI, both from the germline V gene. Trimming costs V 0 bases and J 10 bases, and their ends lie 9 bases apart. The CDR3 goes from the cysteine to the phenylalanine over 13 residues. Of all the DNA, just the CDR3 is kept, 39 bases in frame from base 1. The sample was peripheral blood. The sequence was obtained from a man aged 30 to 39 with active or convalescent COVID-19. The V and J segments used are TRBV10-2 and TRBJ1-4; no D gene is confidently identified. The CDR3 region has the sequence CASSESGLRKLFF. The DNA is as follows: TGCGCCAGCAGTGAGTCTGGGCTCCGAAAACTGTTTTTT.